Each of the 6 T cell receptor beta chains below was sequenced from the same sample in a study of cytomegalovirus exposure and HLA in healthy donors. The PCR contained 60 Vbeta and 13 Jbeta primers. Generated by immunoSEQ multiplex PCR, the TCRdb table keeps only in-frame clones and is missing some. The sample records under 150,000 clones, 60% to 85% being singletons. What was sequenced was PBMCs. Receptor source: a man younger than 45 in good health and CMV-seronegative.

This chain connects TRBV19 to TRBJ2-2; 8 bases are a match to TRBD1. Germline-derived CDR1 and CDR2 are LNHDA and SQIVND (reference sequence). The CDR3 contains 16 residues. Trimming took 2 bases from V and 4 from J; bases not matched to a gene: 6. The CDR3 loop is CASSIQGARFTGELFF. Written as DNA, the CDR3 is TGTGCCAGTAGTATACAGGGGGCGCGGTTCACCGGGGAGCTGTTTTTT.

This clone occurred a few times. The rearrangement uses TRBV7-9 and TRBJ1-1, with D maybe TRBD1 (6 bases). This CDR3 is 14 amino acids long. The germline V and J ends were trimmed by 4 bases and 3 bases, with 12 bases remaining between them. Germline CDR1 is SEHNR and CDR2 is FQNEAQ (reference sequence). DNA of the CDR3: TGTGCCAGCAGCTCACAGGGTAGTGACACTGAAGCTTTCTTT. It specifies CASSSQGSDTEAFF.

V and J are TRBV7-9 and TRBJ2-2; TRBD1 aligns across 7 bases. V was pared by 2 bases and J by 5 bases, with 5 bases of the junction left unmatched. CDR1 is SEHNR and CDR2 is FQNEAQ in the germline V gene (reference sequence). This CDR3 spans 15 amino acids. CDR3 DNA sequence: TGTGCCAGCAGCTTACAGGGGGTAAAGACCGGGGAGCTGTTTTTT. Translation: CASSLQGVKTGELFF.

The gene calls are TRBV7-6 and TRBJ1-5, with D possibly TRBD1 on 6 matching bases. The germline V gene encodes CDR1 SGHVS and CDR2 FNYEAQ. The CDR3 is 14 amino acids. Deletions cut 2 bases from V and 6 bases from J, with 11 bases between. CDR3 DNA sequence: TGTGCCAGCAGCTTACCAGGGGCCAGTCAGCCCCAGCATTTT. The encoded protein is CASSLPGASQPQHF.

V usage is TRBV27 and J usage is TRBJ2-5, with D perhaps TRBD1 (5 bases). This CDR3 has 13 amino acids. Germline V gene lookup returns CDR1 MNHEY and CDR2 SMNVEV (reference sequence). The V gene lost 5 bases and the J gene lost 5 bases, with 12 bases spanning the gap. CDR3 sequence reads: CASSASRVETQYF. The CDR3 coding sequence is TGTGCCAGCAGTGCATCCAGGGTCGAGACCCAGTACTTC.

Only a few counts were recorded for this clone. The gene calls are TRBV27 and TRBJ1-4, with 9 bases that match TRBD1. The junction had 4 bases not matched to a gene; V was cut back by 6 bases and J by 5 bases. The CDR3 runs to 14 residues. Germline V gives CDR1 MNHEY, CDR2 SMNVEV (reference sequence). The CDR3, as DNA: TGTGCCAGCAGCCACAGGGGGCGGAATGAAAAACTGTTTTTT. This encodes CASSHRGRNEKLFF.